These 21 T cell receptor beta chains were all obtained from the same sample, sequenced in a study of blood T cells in healthy people across ages. Next came a second PCR, run for about 7 to 12 cycles, which used a sample-barcoded 5' primer along with a J-beta primer mix. TCRdb re-called the 5' RACE reads through MiXCR, storing one row per CDR3 protein. The sample lists 720,000 or so distinct CDR3 sequences; roughly two fifths were seen once. Sample: blood. The receptors were sampled from an elderly man in good health.

The table lists this clonotype with a few counts. The rearrangement joins TRBV14 to TRBJ2-2; 9 bases line up with TRBD2. This CDR3 is built from 15 residues. Trimming cost V 5 bases and J 4 bases; bases outside gene matches: 5. CDR1 SGHDN and CDR2 FVKESK come from the germline V gene. CDR3 nucleotide sequence: TGTGCCAGCAGCGAGGGACTAGCAGCCACCGGGGAGCTGTTTTTT. Encoded protein: CASSEGLAATGELFF. The full variable domain, rest sourced from reference TRBV14 and TRBJ2-2, is EAGVTQFPSHSVIEKGQTVTLRCDPISGHDNLYWYRRVMGKEIKFLLHFVKESKQDESGMPNNRFLAERTGGTYSTLKVQPAELEDSGVYFCASSEGLAATGELFFGEGSRLTVL.

This clonotype was seen only a few times. The V and J genes are TRBV6-5 and TRBJ1-2; D perhaps matches TRBD1 (6 bases). CDR1 and CDR2 from the germline V gene are MNHEY and SVGAGI. There are 13 residues in the CDR3. Trimming took off 10 bases at V and 8 bases at J, with 20 bases between the two ends. In nucleotides, the CDR3 is TGTGCCACCTGGGGGGGCCGGGGGTCAGGCTACACCTTC. It translates to CATWGGRGSGYTF.

The chain joins TRBV20-1 to TRBJ1-6, with a possible D match to TRBD1 (5 bases). CDR1 is DFQATT, CDR2 SNEGSKA, per germline (reference sequence). V lost 5 bases to trimming and J lost 9 bases, with 20 bases between them. The CDR3 is 15 residues long. The CDR3 DNA sequence: TGCAGTGCTCCCTTTCCCCAGTCGGGGGGTTCACCCCTCCACTTT. Translation gives CSAPFPQSGGSPLHF.

In its sample, this clonotype was seen once. At one of its ends the junction is not consistent with the germline gene, which may arise from a read error. The chain recombines TRBV5-6 with TRBJ2-2; 9 bases agree with TRBD2. This CDR3 has 16 residues. The germline V gene has CDR1 SGHDT and CDR2 YYEEEE. CDR3 DNA: TGTGCCAACAGCGGAGCGGGAGGCGTCGTAGCCGGGGAGCTGTTTTTT. Residues: CANSGAGGVVAGELFF. The full variable domain, in which reference TRBV5-6 and TRBJ2-2 provide the parts outside the CDR3, is DAGVTQSPTHLIKTRGQQVTLRCSPKSGHDTVSWYQQALGQGPQFIFQYYEEEERQRGNFPDRFSGHQFPNYSSELNVNALLLGDSALYLCANSGAGGVVAGELFFGEGSRLTVL.

The chain uses TRBV7-3 and TRBJ2-1; D gene unclear. The germline V gene encodes CDR1 SGHTA and CDR2 FQGTGA. The CDR3 covers 15 residues. Between the trimmed V and J ends, which lost 5 bases and 5 bases, there was a span of 16 bases. The CDR3: CASSPPGPPNNEQFF. CDR3 in DNA: TGTGCCAGCAGCCCCCCAGGACCGCCTAACAATGAGCAGTTCTTC.

The gene calls are TRBV6-6 and TRBJ1-5; TRBD1 matches at 8 bases. Germline-derived CDR1 and CDR2 are MNHNY and SVGAGI (reference sequence). J gave up 4 bases and V 6 bases, and 5 bases lay outside the gene matches. CDR3 length: 14 amino acids. The CDR3 loop is CASREDRANQPQHF. The DNA of the CDR3 is TGTGCCAGCAGAGAGGACAGGGCGAATCAGCCCCAGCATTTT.

The rearrangement links TRBV12-3 or TRBV12-4 to TRBJ1-4; D possibly corresponds to TRBD1 (6 bases). This CDR3 spans 12 amino acids. Between the trimmed V and J ends, which lost 4 bases and 7 bases, there was a span of 7 bases. The CDR3 region has the DNA TGTGCCAGCAGTTCAGGGGTTGAAAAACTGTTTTTT. It codes for CASSSGVEKLFF.

The chain couples TRBV2 to TRBJ2-5; possibly TRBD2 for D (6 bases). This CDR3 has 15 amino acids. V gave up 6 bases and J gave up 11 bases, with 25 bases separating them. Germline V lookup: CDR1 SNHLY, CDR2 FYNNEI. The CDR3 bases are TGTGCCAGCAGCCTTCTAGCGTACAGATACAATGAGCAGTACTTC. Its translation is CASSLLAYRYNEQYF.

This clonotype was observed many times. The V gene is TRBV7-2, the J gene TRBJ2-3; D might be TRBD2 (7 bases). The V gene lost 5 bases and the J gene lost 8 bases, with 11 bases spanning the gap. The CDR3 runs to 12 residues. The V gene's germline CDR1 is SGHTA and CDR2 FQGNSA. The CDR3 spells CASSPRGGTQYF. The CDR3 bases are TGTGCCAGCAGCCCTAGGGGGGGTACGCAGTATTTT.

This chain connects TRBV30 to TRBJ2-5, with D possibly being TRBD1 or TRBD2 (6 bases each). Germline V gene data show CDR1 as GTSNPN and CDR2 as SVGIG (reference sequence). V was trimmed by 5 bases and J by 13 bases, leaving 23 bases between them. The CDR3 is 13 residues long. DNA of the CDR3: TGTGCCTGGGATCTTGGGGGGCCGGACAATACGTACTTC. Translation gives CAWDLGGPDNTYF.

Comments on this clonotype: Since no conserved phenylalanine or tryptophan closes the CDR3, a read error is the likely cause. This sequence joins TRBV20-1 and TRBJ2-1, with D possibly being TRBD2 (6 bases). Trimming shortened V by 3 bases and J by 3 bases, and 6 bases separated the two germline ends. This CDR3 has 12 amino acids. Germline V gene data show CDR1 as DFQATT and CDR2 as SNEGSKA (reference sequence). This CDR3 reads CSASGSYNEQFL. CDR3 nucleotide sequence: TGCAGTGCTAGCGGGAGCTACAATGAGCAGTTCTTA.

In its sample, this clonotype was seen a few times. This rearrangement joins TRBV3-1 to TRBJ2-3; D perhaps matches TRBD2 (5 bases). The CDR3 spans 17 residues. Trimming cost V 4 bases and J 4 bases, with 21 bases left between them. In germline, CDR1 is LGHDT, CDR2 YNNKEL (reference sequence). CDR3: CASSPPGPGYRADTQYF. The CDR3 DNA reads as TGTGCCAGCAGCCCACCCGGTCCGGGGTACCGCGCAGATACGCAGTATTTT.

The V call is TRBV7-9, the J call TRBJ2-5; D gene uncertain. Per germline, CDR1 SEHNR and CDR2 FQNEAQ (reference sequence). The CDR3 totals 15 residues. Trimming shortened V by 0 bases and J by 2 bases, and 10 bases separated the two germline ends. The CDR3 sequence is CASSLAVGLQETQYF. DNA for the CDR3: TGTGCCAGCAGCTTAGCTGTAGGGTTGCAAGAGACCCAGTACTTC.

The chain is built from TRBV7-8 and TRBJ2-7, with 8 bases that match TRBD1. Germline assignment: CDR1 SGHVS and CDR2 FQNEAQ. The CDR3 extends over 14 amino acids. Trimming took 1 base from V and 4 from J; bases not matched to a gene: 3. The CDR3 sequence: CASSLVGQEYEQYF. In DNA, the CDR3 is TGTGCCAGCAGCTTAGTGGGACAGGAATACGAGCAGTACTTC.

The chain carries TRBV6-4 and TRBJ1-6; 9 bases map to TRBD1. Germline loops: CDR1 MRHNA, CDR2 SNTAGT. The CDR3 spans 14 residues. J gave up 7 bases and V 5 bases, and 3 bases lay outside the gene matches. CDR3 nucleotides: TGTGCCAGCAGTAATGGACAGGGGAATTCACCCCTCCACTTT. Translating it yields CASSNGQGNSPLHF.

The V call is TRBV7-6, the J call TRBJ1-4, with TRBD1 matching 7 bases. CDR3 length: 15 amino acids. Trimming removed 1 base from V and 7 bases from J; junction bases left unmatched: 6. CDR1 is SGHVS and CDR2 is FNYEAQ in the germline V gene. The CDR3 DNA sequence: TGTGCCAGCAGCTTAGAGACAGGGTTTATTGAAAAACTGTTTTTT. Its protein is CASSLETGFIEKLFF.

This clonotype was counted many times. The V and J genes are TRBV29-1 and TRBJ2-2, with 7 bases identical to TRBD1. V shed 4 bases and J 3 bases; nucleotides not matched to a gene: 2. This CDR3 has 13 amino acids. Germline CDR1 is SQVTM and CDR2 is ANQGSEA. Written as DNA, the CDR3 is TGCAGCGTTGTCGGGACAGACACCGGGGAGCTGTTTTTT. It codes for CSVVGTDTGELFF.

V gene TRBV20-1 combines with J gene TRBJ1-5; tentative D call: TRBD1 (5 bases). The CDR3 has 14 amino acids. With 2 bases removed from V and 7 bases from J, the gap between germline ends came to 15 bases. Germline V CDR1 and CDR2: DFQATT, SNEGSKA (reference sequence). The CDR3, as DNA: TGCAGTGCTAGATCGGACATGGGTTTCCAGCCCCAGCATTTT. Translated: CSARSDMGFQPQHF.

Here the CDR3 DNA reads TGCAGTGCGGTGCCTGAACAGGGGGCTCGGGGCTACACCTTC. Translating it yields CSAVPEQGARGYTF. The chain couples TRBV20-1 to TRBJ1-2, with 9 positions matching TRBD1. The CDR3 is made up of 14 amino acids. The ends lost 6 bases at V and 8 bases at J; junction bases unmatched: 13. Germline V CDR1 and CDR2: DFQATT, SNEGSKA (reference sequence).

V gene TRBV9 combines with J gene TRBJ1-4; D may be TRBD1 (5 bases). In germline, CDR1 is SGDLS, CDR2 YYNGEE. V gave up 0 bases and J gave up 8 bases, with 14 bases separating them. The CDR3 has 15 residues. As DNA, the CDR3 is TGTGCCAGCAGCGTAGCCGGGGGGGAAGAAGAAAAACTGTTTTTT. It translates to CASSVAGGEEEKLFF. Full variable domain (rest looked up from reference TRBV9 and TRBJ1-4): DSGVTQTPKHLITATGQRVTLRCSPRSGDLSVYWYQQSLDQGLQFLIQYYNGEERAKGNILERFSAQQFPDLHSELNLSSLELGDSALYFCASSVAGGEEEKLFFGSGTQLSVL.

In the case of this clonotype: Germline is not matched at one junction end, which may reflect a read error. The chain couples TRBV28 to TRBJ2-1; D remains unclear. This CDR3 spans 15 amino acids. Germline lookup yields CDR1 MDHEN and CDR2 SYDVKM. In DNA, the CDR3 is TGTGTCAGCAGGCGCGACACACAAAGCTACAATGAGCAGTTCTTC. This sequence encodes CVSRRDTQSYNEQFF.